This T cell receptor beta chain was sequenced during a study of OX40 agonist ivuxolimab in advanced cancers. Findings and caveats of the study: Expanded clones belonging to CD8+ T cells outnumbered, on average, those of CD4+. Partly responding patients at 0.1-3.0 mg/kg showed some of the smallest clonal expansion.

Points on this clone: What it binds is not known.

CDR1 GTSNPN and CDR2 SVGIG come from the germline V gene (reference sequence). V lost 0 bases to trimming and J lost 3 bases, with 2 bases between them. This CDR3 comprises 12 residues. Only in-frame clones appear in the TCRdb table, and some are missing; sequencing was by immunoSEQ multiplex PCR. Of approximately 68,000 clones in the sample, 80% to 90% were seen once. Patients who had autoimmune disease history or got systemic immunosuppression were left out. Samples were taken at baseline and on day 1 of cycles 4 and 7. The J gene is TRBJ2-2, the V gene TRBV30; D is uncertain. The sequence was collected from an adult with an advanced solid tumor such as melanoma, head and neck, liver or kidney cancer. Specimen: CD4+ or CD8+ T cells sorted from blood, collected in a trial of the OX40 agonist ivuxolimab. CDR3 nucleotide sequence: TGTGCCTGGAGTGTATACACCGGGGAGCTGTTTTTT. Translated: CAWSVYTGELFF.